This is a list of T cell receptor beta chains from one sample in a study of cytomegalovirus exposure and HLA in healthy donors. Assay: immunoSEQ multiplex PCR; the TCRdb copy retains only in-frame clones and omits some. In the table there are about 130,000 clones, 85% to 90% of which are singletons. Sequencing was performed on PBMCs. The receptors were sampled from a woman aged 18-35 years in good health and CMV-seronegative. Both conserved end residues are part of each CDR3. The order of the fields is clone size, D gene, J gene, V gene, CDR3 DNA, CDR3 protein. D genes are given only for firm matches. Where a row states a size, it is once, few, many or the class of an expanded clone; other rows omit it.

size: .; D: .; J: TRBJ2-5; V: TRBV5-5; DNA: TGTGCCAGCAGTCAAGCAGGCGGGCGCGGGGAGACCCAGTACTTC; CDR3: CASSQAGGRGETQYF
size: .; D: .; J: TRBJ1-2; V: TRBV10-2; DNA: TGCGCCAGCACCGCGAGAACAGGGTGGGGAGCCTATGGCTACACCTTC; CDR3: CASTARTGWGAYGYTF
size: .; D: .; J: TRBJ1-5; V: TRBV27; DNA: TGTGCCAGCAGTTTCGGGGGGAATCAGCCCCAGCATTTT; CDR3: CASSFGGNQPQHF
size: .; D: .; J: TRBJ1-1; V: TRBV29-1; DNA: TGCAGTGGTGGCGCGGAGCTGAACACTGAAGCTTTCTTT; CDR3: CSGGAELNTEAFF
size: .; D: .; J: TRBJ1-5; V: TRBV2; DNA: TGTGCCAGCAGTGTATCCCCGTGGCAGGGTGGTCAGCCCCAGCATTTT; CDR3: CASSVSPWQGGQPQHF
size: .; D: .; J: TRBJ1-5; V: TRBV6-1; DNA: TGTGCCAGCAGTGAGATATCACGGGGCAATCAGCCCCAGCATTTT; CDR3: CASSEISRGNQPQHF
size: .; D: .; J: TRBJ1-1; V: TRBV5-1; DNA: TGCGCCAGCAGCTTTACAGTGCCCACTGAAGCTTTCTTT; CDR3: CASSFTVPTEAFF
size: .; D: TRBD1; J: TRBJ1-1; V: TRBV7-9; DNA: TGTGCCAGCAGCTTTAGACAGGGATACACTGAAGCTTTCTTT; CDR3: CASSFRQGYTEAFF
size: .; D: .; J: TRBJ2-3; V: TRBV7-3; DNA: TGTGCCAGCAGCTCCTCGGGTGGTGAAGATACGCAGTATTTT; CDR3: CASSSSGGEDTQYF
size: .; D: TRBD2; J: TRBJ2-5; V: TRBV7-8; DNA: TGTGCCAGCAGCCCCGGGGAGGGGCTAGCAGTCCGGGAGACCCAGTACTTC; CDR3: CASSPGEGLAVRETQYF
size: .; D: .; J: TRBJ2-3; V: TRBV5-1; DNA: TGCGCCAGCAGCTTGTGGGAGACAAGTACGCAGTATTTT; CDR3: CASSLWETSTQYF
size: .; D: TRBD1; J: TRBJ1-6; V: TRBV11-3; DNA: TGTGCCAGCAGCTTCCCAAGATTACAGGGGAGCTCCTATAATTCACCCCTCCACTTT; CDR3: CASSFPRLQGSSYNSPLHF
size: .; D: TRBD1; J: TRBJ2-5; V: TRBV28; DNA: TGTGCCAGCAGTTTACTTCCGGGCAGGGGGCAGGACCAGTACTTC; CDR3: CASSLLPGRGQDQYF
size: .; D: .; J: TRBJ2-7; V: TRBV5-1; DNA: TGCGCCAGCAGCTTGGTGCAGGGCTCCTACGAGCAGTACTTC; CDR3: CASSLVQGSYEQYF
size: few; D: .; J: TRBJ1-5; V: TRBV7-2; DNA: TGTGCCAGCAGCTTAGTATATAGTAGCAATCAGCCCCAGCATTTT; CDR3: CASSLVYSSNQPQHF
size: .; D: TRBD1; J: TRBJ1-2; V: TRBV6-1; DNA: TGTGCCAGCAGTCGGACAGGGTCAACCCTCTATGGCTACACCTTC; CDR3: CASSRTGSTLYGYTF
size: .; D: TRBD1; J: TRBJ2-5; V: TRBV19; DNA: TGTGCCAGTAGTGACAGGGGGCTCGGAGAGACCCAGTACTTC; CDR3: CASSDRGLGETQYF
size: .; D: .; J: TRBJ1-5; V: TRBV6-1; DNA: TGTGCCAGCTGTGAGTATAGCAATCAGCCCCAGCATTTT; CDR3: CASCEYSNQPQHF
size: .; D: TRBD1; J: TRBJ1-5; V: TRBV19; DNA: TGTGCCAGTAGCCGGGACAGGGGTCGGGGAGGTCAGCCCCAGCATTTT; CDR3: CASSRDRGRGGQPQHF
size: .; D: TRBD2; J: TRBJ2-7; V: TRBV2; DNA: TGTGCCAGCAGTGATAGGGAGGGGTGGAAGTACTTC; CDR3: CASSDREGWKYF
size: once; D: TRBD1; J: TRBJ1-6; V: TRBV4-1; DNA: TGCGCCAGCAGCCAAGCTCCGGGACAGGGCAATCCACCCCTCCACTTT; CDR3: CASSQAPGQGNPPLHF
size: .; D: TRBD2; J: TRBJ2-7; V: TRBV5-1; DNA: TGCGCCAGCCGACGAGGGAGGGGATCTCCCGACTACGAGCAGTACTTC; CDR3: CASRRGRGSPDYEQYF
size: .; D: TRBD2; J: TRBJ2-1; V: TRBV9; DNA: TGTGCCAGCAGCGTGGGCTTTTGGGCAGCGGGGGGCACATCTACTGAGCAGTTCTTC; CDR3: CASSVGFWAAGGTSTEQFF
size: .; D: .; J: TRBJ2-5; V: TRBV6-1; DNA: TGTGCCAGCAAGGGTCTGCAGGGCGTACGAGAGACCCAGTACTTC; CDR3: CASKGLQGVRETQYF
size: .; D: .; J: TRBJ1-4; V: TRBV18; DNA: TGTGCCAGCTCCCCCCGGGGGTTAGAAAAACTGTTTTTT; CDR3: CASSPRGLEKLFF
size: .; D: TRBD1; J: TRBJ1-5; V: TRBV7-3; DNA: TGTGCCAGCAGCAATAGGACAGGGTTGGATCAGCCCCAGCATTTT; CDR3: CASSNRTGLDQPQHF
size: .; D: TRBD1; J: TRBJ1-1; V: TRBV5-1; DNA: TGCGCCAGCAGCTTGGGGACAGGGTTGGGTGTTGAAGCTTTCTTT; CDR3: CASSLGTGLGVEAFF
size: .; D: TRBD1; J: TRBJ2-7; V: TRBV18; DNA: TGTGCCAGCTCGTCGGGACAGGGGCTGCGGGAGCAGTACTTC; CDR3: CASSSGQGLREQYF
size: .; D: .; J: TRBJ2-5; V: TRBV2; DNA: TGTGCCAGCAGTGATGTTGACGGGGAGACCCAGTACTTC; CDR3: CASSDVDGETQYF
size: once; D: .; J: TRBJ2-2; V: TRBV5-8; DNA: TGTGCCAGCAGCTTGGGGCCTTTCCTTACCGGGGAGCTGTTTTTT; CDR3: CASSLGPFLTGELFF
size: .; D: .; J: TRBJ2-6; V: TRBV5-6; DNA: TGTGCCAGCAGCCGGATTCAAGACAGCTCTGGGGCCAACGTCCTGACTTTC; CDR3: CASSRIQDSSGANVLTF
size: .; D: TRBD2; J: TRBJ2-1; V: TRBV18; DNA: TGTGCCAGCTCACCATGGGTAGCGGGGAGTTACAATGAGCAGTTCTTC; CDR3: CASSPWVAGSYNEQFF
size: .; D: .; J: TRBJ1-6; V: TRBV12-5; DNA: TGTGCTAGTGGTTTGGAGGGAGGTTCACCCCTCCACTTT; CDR3: CASGLEGGSPLHF
size: many; D: TRBD1; J: TRBJ2-7; V: TRBV9; DNA: TGTGCCAGCAGCGTGTCGGGACAGGGAGTCTACGAGCAGTACTTC; CDR3: CASSVSGQGVYEQYF
size: .; D: .; J: TRBJ2-7; V: TRBV15; DNA: TGTGCCACCAGCAGAGGCGGCTACGAGCAGTACTTC; CDR3: CATSRGGYEQYF
size: .; D: TRBD1; J: TRBJ1-2; V: TRBV6-5; DNA: TGTGCCAGCAGTTACCAAAGAGGGACAGGGAAAGGCGGCTACACCTTC; CDR3: CASSYQRGTGKGGYTF
size: once; D: .; J: TRBJ1-4; V: TRBV6-6; DNA: TGTGCCAGCAGTTCAGGGCAGCAAAATGAAAAACTGTTTTTT; CDR3: CASSSGQQNEKLFF
size: .; D: TRBD1; J: TRBJ2-7; V: TRBV28; DNA: TGTGCCAGCGAAAGCAACGGACAGGGGGTCTACGAGCAGTACTTC; CDR3: CASESNGQGVYEQYF
size: once; D: .; J: TRBJ2-5; V: TRBV7-9; DNA: TGTGCCAGCAGCACTCGCGGGAAAGAGACCCAGTACTTC; CDR3: CASSTRGKETQYF
size: .; D: TRBD2; J: TRBJ2-2; V: TRBV5-1; DNA: TGCGCCAGCAGCCCGCATCTAGCGGGGGTGAACACCGGGGAGCTGTTTTTT; CDR3: CASSPHLAGVNTGELFF
size: .; D: TRBD1; J: TRBJ1-2; V: TRBV29-1; DNA: TGCAGCGTTGTCGGGGGACAGGTCTATGGCTACACCTTC; CDR3: CSVVGGQVYGYTF